These T cell receptor beta chains were read from a single sample in a study of shared clonotypes between healthy human individuals. TCRdb's table, derived via immunoSEQ multiplex PCR, lists solely in-frame clones and lacks some. The sample includes around 1,900,000 clones, 80% to 95% of them seen just once. Sequences were obtained from naive CD8+ T cells from PBMCs. All receptors derive from a man younger than 35 in good health. Some clones in this sample may be carry-over from other donors' samples. Each CDR3 is given with its conserved first and last residue. The D gene is left open where the match is weak. Some rows mark clone size as missing; the rest say once, few, many or name a class of expanded clone.

.	TRBD1	TRBJ1-2	TRBV5-4	CASSLDRGSSGYTF	TGTGCCAGCAGCTTGGACAGGGGCTCCTCTGGCTACACCTTC
.	.	TRBJ2-7	TRBV21-1	CASSKAGRGEYEQYF	TGTGCCAGCAGCAAAGCTGGGAGGGGAGAGTACGAGCAGTACTTC
few	.	TRBJ2-2	TRBV9	CASSVGGQVTGELFF	TGTGCCAGCAGCGTAGGGGGACAAGTGACTGGGGAGCTGTTTTTT
.	.	TRBJ2-7	TRBV4-1	CASSQDRGGSYEQYF	TGCGCCAGCAGCCAAGATAGGGGCGGGTCCTACGAGCAGTACTTC
.	TRBD2	TRBJ2-3	TRBV5-6	CASSLESSGSFSDTQYF	TGTGCCAGCAGCTTGGAGTCTAGCGGGAGCTTCTCAGATACGCAGTATTTT
.	.	TRBJ2-1	TRBV29-1	CSALVGPGSEQFF	TGCAGCGCTTTAGTAGGGCCGGGCTCCGAGCAGTTCTTC
.	TRBD2	TRBJ2-3	TRBV9	CASSVVASGATDTQYF	TGTGCCAGCAGCGTAGTGGCTAGCGGAGCCACAGATACGCAGTATTTT
.	.	TRBJ1-1	TRBV10-3	CAISESNGNTEAFF	TGTGCCATCAGTGAGTCGAATGGGAACACTGAAGCTTTCTTT
.	.	TRBJ2-1	TRBV4-3	CASSQAQRAAYNEQFF	TGCGCCAGCAGCCAAGCCCAGCGGGCCGCCTACAATGAGCAGTTCTTC
.	TRBD1	TRBJ2-1	TRBV11-2	CASRNDRDSYYNEQFF	TGTGCCAGCAGAAACGACCGGGACAGCTACTACAATGAGCAGTTCTTC
.	TRBD2	TRBJ2-1	TRBV29-1	CSVEDIVAGNEQFF	TGCAGCGTTGAAGACATAGTAGCGGGTAATGAGCAGTTCTTC
.	TRBD2	TRBJ2-2	TRBV9	CASSEHLAGGPVRGELFF	TGTGCCAGCAGCGAACACCTAGCGGGAGGGCCGGTTCGCGGGGAGCTGTTTTTT
.	.	TRBJ2-2	TRBV6-4	CASSEVPRVNTGELFF	TGTGCCAGCAGTGAGGTCCCCAGAGTAAACACCGGGGAGCTGTTTTTT
once	.	TRBJ2-7	TRBV6-6	CASSPLRVASYEQYF	TGTGCCAGCAGCCCCCTTAGGGTTGCATCCTACGAGCAGTACTTC
once	TRBD2	TRBJ2-1	TRBV6-5	CASSYTTSGRVGQFF	TGTGCCAGCAGTTACACGACTAGCGGGAGGGTGGGGCAGTTCTTC
.	TRBD2	TRBJ2-7	TRBV10-2	CASTGTSGYEQYF	TGCGCCAGCACCGGGACTAGCGGGTACGAGCAGTACTTC
.	.	TRBJ1-1	TRBV13	CASSSLRDVNTEAFF	TGTGCCAGCAGCTCATTGAGGGACGTGAACACTGAAGCTTTCTTT
.	.	TRBJ2-1	TRBV27	CASSLSAGVIYNEQFF	TGTGCCAGCAGTTTATCGGCAGGGGTAATCTACAATGAGCAGTTCTTC
.	TRBD2	TRBJ2-7	TRBV27	CASSSVGGVGSYEQYF	TGTGCCAGCAGTTCGGTCGGGGGGGTCGGATCCTACGAGCAGTACTTC
.	.	TRBJ2-7	TRBV19	CASSISLATYEQYF	TGTGCCAGTAGTATATCTCTAGCTACCTACGAGCAGTACTTC
.	TRBD2	TRBJ2-5	TRBV6-5	CASSYSRLAETQYF	TGTGCCAGCAGTTACTCTCGACTAGCAGAGACCCAGTACTTC
.	.	TRBJ2-7	TRBV27	CASSFGGMEGYEQYF	TGTGCCAGCAGTTTCGGTGGAATGGAAGGGTACGAGCAGTACTTC
.	.	TRBJ2-5	TRBV30	CAWSLRETSKTQYF	TGTGCCTGGAGTCTCCGTGAGACCAGTAAGACCCAGTACTTC
.	.	TRBJ1-3	TRBV6-5	CASSAEGSGNTIYF	TGTGCCAGCAGCGCAGAGGGTTCTGGAAACACCATATATTTT
.	TRBD1	TRBJ2-7	TRBV25-1	CASDRENEQYF	TGTGCCAGCGACAGGGAAAACGAGCAGTACTTC
.	TRBD1	TRBJ2-7	TRBV28	CASSLRGQGANEQYF	TGTGCCAGCAGTTTACGAGGACAGGGTGCGAACGAGCAGTACTTC
.	TRBD2	TRBJ2-1	TRBV27	CASSFLGLAGAYNEQFF	TGTGCCAGCAGTTTTCTGGGACTAGCGGGAGCCTACAATGAGCAGTTCTTC
.	TRBD1	TRBJ2-7	TRBV29-1	CSASAWDRSYEQYF	TGCAGCGCGTCAGCGTGGGACAGGAGCTACGAGCAGTACTTC
.	TRBD2	TRBJ2-1	TRBV4-3	CASSHLAIAGNSYNEQFF	TGCGCCAGCAGCCACCTCGCTATAGCGGGGAACTCCTACAATGAGCAGTTCTTC
.	TRBD2	TRBJ2-1	TRBV30	CAWMASGYNEQFF	TGTGCCTGGATGGCTAGCGGCTACAATGAGCAGTTCTTC
.	.	TRBJ1-1	TRBV27	CASSLRGTNEAFF	TGTGCCAGCAGTTTACGGGGTACCAATGAAGCTTTCTTT
.	.	TRBJ2-3	TRBV4-2	CASSQAGTQYF	TGTGCCAGCAGCCAGGCCGGTACGCAGTATTTT
.	TRBD2	TRBJ2-1	TRBV5-1	CASTGDVGSGRGYNEQFF	TGCGCCAGCACCGGCGACGTCGGGAGCGGGAGGGGTTACAATGAGCAGTTCTTC
once	.	TRBJ1-1	TRBV7-9	CASSLGPPGPTEAFF	TGTGCCAGCAGCCTAGGCCCTCCAGGGCCCACTGAAGCTTTCTTT
.	.	TRBJ1-1	TRBV5-1	CASRPSGGGTEAFF	TGCGCCAGCCGCCCCAGCGGTGGAGGCACTGAAGCTTTCTTT
.	.	TRBJ2-2	TRBV28	CASRTGGVYTGELFF	TGTGCCAGCAGAACGGGGGGCGTATACACCGGGGAGCTGTTTTTT
.	.	TRBJ1-5	TRBV6-1	CASSELGNGGQPQHF	TGTGCCAGCAGTGAATTAGGGAACGGCGGGCAGCCCCAGCATTTT
.	.	TRBJ1-4	TRBV7-9	CASRGGSRDHEKLFF	TGTGCCAGCAGGGGGGGATCCCGAGATCATGAAAAACTGTTTTTT
.	TRBD1	TRBJ1-2	TRBV7-2	CASSQGQGLDGYTF	TGTGCCAGCAGCCAGGGACAGGGGTTAGATGGCTACACCTTC
.	TRBD1	TRBJ1-3	TRBV18	CASSPGQITGGSSGNTIYF	TGTGCCAGCTCACCTGGGCAAATCACAGGGGGTTCCTCTGGAAACACCATATATTTT
few	TRBD1	TRBJ1-4	TRBV30	CAWRAGDSEGGELFF	TGTGCCTGGAGGGCCGGGGACAGTGAAGGCGGGGAACTGTTTTTT
.	.	TRBJ2-7	TRBV7-2	CASSLMGSGYSYEQYF	TGTGCCAGCAGCTTGATGGGAAGCGGGTACTCCTACGAGCAGTACTTC
.	.	TRBJ2-7	TRBV16	CASSPPGPEQYF	TGTGCCAGCAGCCCGCCGGGGCCCGAGCAGTACTTC
.	.	TRBJ1-2	TRBV15	CATSPESGTSLNYGYTF	TGTGCCACCAGCCCAGAGTCGGGGACCAGCCTTAACTATGGCTACACCTTC
.	.	TRBJ2-1	TRBV28	CASSPFGHPYNEQFF	TGTGCCAGCAGTCCATTCGGACACCCTTACAATGAGCAGTTCTTC
.	TRBD1	TRBJ2-1	TRBV9	CASSVPGQGGRVSNEQFF	TGTGCCAGCAGCGTCCCGGGACAGGGGGGCCGGGTCAGCAATGAGCAGTTCTTC
.	TRBD2	TRBJ2-7	TRBV18	CASSNPLAGINYEQYF	TGTGCCAGCTCAAACCCCCTAGCGGGGATAAACTACGAGCAGTACTTC
.	TRBD2	TRBJ2-7	TRBV5-6	CASSPSGSVYEQYF	TGTGCCAGCAGTCCTAGCGGGAGTGTCTACGAGCAGTACTTC
.	TRBD2	TRBJ2-7	TRBV5-4	CASSQGLAGAYEQYF	TGTGCCAGCAGCCAGGGACTAGCGGGAGCCTACGAGCAGTACTTC
.	TRBD1	TRBJ2-6	TRBV10-3	CAISDPTGIGSGANVLTF	TGTGCCATCAGTGACCCGACAGGGATCGGCTCTGGGGCCAACGTCCTGACTTTC
few	TRBD1	TRBJ2-1	TRBV6-1	CASTGTGLNEQFF	TGTGCCAGCACTGGGACAGGGCTGAATGAGCAGTTCTTC
once	TRBD1	TRBJ2-3	TRBV27	CASSYTSPGQARVLGKDTQYF	TGTGCCAGCAGTTACACTTCACCGGGACAGGCAAGGGTGTTGGGGAAAGATACGCAGTATTTT
.	TRBD1	TRBJ2-1	TRBV4-1	CASSPRQGAGNEQFF	TGCGCCAGCAGCCCGAGACAGGGGGCCGGCAATGAGCAGTTCTTC
once	.	TRBJ1-6	TRBV4-1	CASSQPITNSPLHF	TGCGCCAGCAGCCAACCCATCACGAATTCACCCCTCCACTTT
.	.	TRBJ1-1	TRBV6-6	CASMLVRTEAFF	TGTGCCAGCATGCTCGTACGTACTGAAGCTTTCTTT